Following are 17 T cell receptor beta chains from one sample sequenced in a study of CD8 T cells in Susac syndrome. With random hexamers, reverse transcription was performed on roughly 0.45 to 1 ug of RNA. From the immunoSEQ multiplex PCR reads, TCRdb called clonotypes with MiXCR, one entry per CDR3 protein. The sample yields fewer than 150,000 distinct CDR3 sequences, around nine tenths seen once. The sequenced material came from CD8+ T cells from PBMCs. The receptors derive from a human donor with multiple sclerosis.

The J gene is TRBJ2-1, the V gene TRBV2; maybe TRBD2 (6 bases). Trimming pared 11 bases from V and 9 bases from J, leaving 20 bases between. Looked up from germline, CDR1 is SNHLY and CDR2 is FYNNEI. The CDR3 sequence is 13 residues long. The CDR3 protein is CAGNPGTPAEQFF. The CDR3 nucleotides are TGTGCCGGTAACCCTGGGACTCCCGCTGAGCAGTTCTTC.

The rearrangement uses TRBV20-1 and TRBJ2-3; 8 nucleotides line up with TRBD2. This CDR3 spans 14 amino acids. Trimming removed 3 bases from V and 1 base from J; junction bases left unmatched: 3. CDR1 DFQATT and CDR2 SNEGSKA come from the germline V gene (reference sequence). The CDR3 sequence is CSASLLAGTDTQYF. The CDR3 bases are TGCAGTGCTAGTTTACTAGCGGGCACAGATACGCAGTATTTT.

V and J are TRBV9 and TRBJ1-4, with TRBD1 matching over 7 bases. The CDR3 covers 15 residues. Germline V lookup: CDR1 SGDLS, CDR2 YYNGEE. V lost 3 bases, J lost 8 bases, and 10 bases stayed unmatched. This CDR3 reads CASSDGDRVGEKLFF. The CDR3 DNA is TGTGCCAGCAGCGACGGAGACAGGGTTGGAGAAAAACTGTTTTTT.

The V call is TRBV20-1, the J call TRBJ1-4; D is perhaps TRBD1 (5 bases). Germline loops: CDR1 DFQATT, CDR2 SNEGSKA (reference sequence). Trimming took 0 bases from V and 3 from J, leaving 11 bases between them. The CDR3 loop spans 15 amino acids. The CDR3 nucleotides are TGCAGTGCTAGAGATGTAGGGACGGCTAATGAAAAACTGTTTTTT. Protein sequence: CSARDVGTANEKLFF.

The V gene is TRBV13, the J gene TRBJ1-2; D is ambiguous. The germline gives CDR1 PRHDT, CDR2 FYEKMQ (reference sequence). Trimming took off 4 bases at V and 3 bases at J, with 15 bases between the two ends. There are 15 residues in the CDR3. The CDR3 DNA reads TGTGCCAGCAGCTCAGCCCCGCAGATATACTATGGCTACACCTTC. As protein: CASSSAPQIYYGYTF. Complete variable domain (other parts from reference TRBV13 and TRBJ1-2): AAGVIQSPRHLIKEKRETATLKCYPIPRHDTVYWYQQGPGQDPQFLISFYEKMQSDKGSIPDRFSAQQFSDYHSELNMSSLELGDSALYFCASSSAPQIYYGYTFGSGTRLTVV.

This chain uses TRBV28 with TRBJ2-7, with 9 positions matching TRBD2. J was trimmed by 2 bases and V by 5 bases; bases with no gene match: 10. The CDR3 length is 16 residues. Germline V gene data show CDR1 as MDHEN and CDR2 as SYDVKM. This CDR3 reads CASSPYAGLAAYEQYF. Written as DNA, the CDR3 is TGTGCCAGCAGTCCCTACGCGGGACTAGCAGCCTACGAGCAGTACTTC.

The chain recombines TRBV5-6 with TRBJ2-7; no clear D. The CDR3 has 14 residues. V was pared by 3 bases and J by 3 bases, with 13 bases between. The V gene's germline CDR1 is SGHDT and CDR2 YYEEEE. In DNA, the CDR3 is TGTGCCAGCAGCTCACTAATGACTGACTACGAGCAGTACTTC. Translation: CASSSLMTDYEQYF.

The rearrangement joins TRBV9 to TRBJ1-2; possibly TRBD1 for D (5 bases). The CDR3 totals 13 residues. Looked up from germline, CDR1 is SGDLS and CDR2 is YYNGEE. V lost 4 bases and J 3 bases, leaving 10 bases between the germline ends. CDR3: CASSPWGDYGYTF. CDR3 in DNA: TGTGCCAGCAGCCCCTGGGGGGACTATGGCTACACCTTC.

This clonotype has a single count. The chain is built from TRBV28 and TRBJ2-1, with TRBD1 matching 9 bases. The V gene's germline CDR1 is MDHEN and CDR2 SYDVKM. Germline trimming cut 3 bases from V and 0 bases from J; bases unmatched to any gene: 15. The CDR3 loop spans 20 amino acids. CDR3 region: CASSFPIDRGWFSSYNEQFF. The CDR3 DNA follows: TGTGCCAGCAGTTTTCCTATAGACAGGGGGTGGTTCTCCTCCTACAATGAGCAGTTCTTC.

The sample holds one count of this clonotype. The chain recombines TRBV12-3 or TRBV12-4 with TRBJ1-1; 9 bases align to TRBD1. This CDR3 comprises 18 residues. V lost 6 bases, J lost 0 bases, and 14 bases stayed unmatched. CDR3 bases: TGTGCCAGCAGCCCGGCTTTGGGACAGGGTGGATTGAACACTGAAGCTTTCTTT. Amino acids: CASSPALGQGGLNTEAFF.

This rearrangement joins TRBV27 to TRBJ2-7, with TRBD1 identical over 10 bases. J lost 6 bases, V lost 10 bases, and 12 bases had no gene match. Germline V lookup: CDR1 MNHEY, CDR2 SMNVEV (reference sequence). The CDR3 contains 14 residues. The CDR3 here is CATRGGQGLGEQYF. CDR3 bases: TGTGCCACCAGGGGGGGACAGGGGCTGGGCGAGCAGTACTTC.

This chain joins TRBV9 and TRBJ2-7; D is unresolved. The CDR3 contains 14 residues. CDR1 is SGDLS, CDR2 YYNGEE, per germline. Trimming left V 0 bases short and J 1 base short, with 8 bases between. The CDR3 reads CASSVELDSYEQYF. CDR3 sequence (DNA): TGTGCCAGCAGCGTAGAGTTGGATTCCTACGAGCAGTACTTC.

This chain connects TRBV29-1 to TRBJ2-2; D uncertain. The germline gives CDR1 SQVTM, CDR2 ANQGSEA. V lost 5 bases and J 2 bases, leaving 9 bases between the germline ends. The CDR3 is 13 amino acids. CDR3 DNA: TGCAGCGTTTTTTACCCAAACACCGGGGAGCTGTTTTTT. Amino acids: CSVFYPNTGELFF.

This clonotype was recorded only once. The chain joins TRBV29-1 to TRBJ2-1; 8 bases match TRBD2. Germline V gene lookup returns CDR1 SQVTM and CDR2 ANQGSEA. The ends lost 1 base at V and 6 bases at J; junction bases unmatched: 8. The CDR3 runs to 15 residues. CDR3 DNA: TGCAGCGTTGAAGTTCCAGCGGGAGAAGGCAATGAGCAGTTCTTC. Translation: CSVEVPAGEGNEQFF.

The chain carries TRBV30 and TRBJ2-7, with 9 bases identical to TRBD1. The CDR3 covers 14 residues. Germline-derived CDR1 and CDR2 are GTSNPN and SVGIG (reference sequence). The V gene end was trimmed by 0 bases and the J gene end by 2 bases; junction bases not matched to a gene: 2. In DNA, the CDR3 is TGTGCCTGGAGTGTAGGGACAGGGCCCTACGAGCAGTACTTC. Amino acid sequence: CAWSVGTGPYEQYF.

This chain links TRBV6-5 with TRBJ1-1; D might be TRBD1 (6 bases). V was clipped by 5 bases and J by 1 base, with 11 bases between them. Germline loops: CDR1 MNHEY, CDR2 SVGAGI. CDR3 length: 14 residues. This chain's CDR3 is CASSPTGGNTEAFF. Written as DNA, the CDR3 is TGTGCCAGCAGTCCGACAGGAGGGAACACTGAAGCTTTCTTT.

The chain recombines TRBV6-1 with TRBJ1-5; 8 nucleotides align to TRBD1. Trimming cost V 8 bases and J 7 bases; bases outside gene matches: 10. Per germline, CDR1 MNHNS and CDR2 SASEGT. The CDR3 extends over 14 amino acids. The CDR3 DNA reads as TGTGCCAGCTACCCGACAGGGGCTGCGCAGCCCCAGCATTTT. Translation gives CASYPTGAAQPQHF.